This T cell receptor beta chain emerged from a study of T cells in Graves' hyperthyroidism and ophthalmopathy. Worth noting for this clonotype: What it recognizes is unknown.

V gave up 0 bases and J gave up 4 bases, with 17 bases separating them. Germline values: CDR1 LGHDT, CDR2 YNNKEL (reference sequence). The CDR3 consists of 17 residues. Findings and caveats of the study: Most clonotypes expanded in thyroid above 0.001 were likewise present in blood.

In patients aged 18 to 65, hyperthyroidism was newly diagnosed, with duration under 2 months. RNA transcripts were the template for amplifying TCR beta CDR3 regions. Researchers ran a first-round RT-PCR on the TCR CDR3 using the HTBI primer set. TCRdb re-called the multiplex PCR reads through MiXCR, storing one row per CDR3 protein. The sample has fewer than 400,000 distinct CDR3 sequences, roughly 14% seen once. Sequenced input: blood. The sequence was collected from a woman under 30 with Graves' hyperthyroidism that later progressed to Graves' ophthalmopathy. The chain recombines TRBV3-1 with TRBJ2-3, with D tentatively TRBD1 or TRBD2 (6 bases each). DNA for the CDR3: TGTGCCAGCAGCCAAGATGGGGGCGGGGCATACGCAGATACGCAGTATTTT. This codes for CASSQDGGGAYADTQYF.